This T cell receptor (beta chain) was captured by sequencing in a study of shared clonotypes between healthy human individuals. The CDR3 extends over 17 amino acids. Germline CDR1 is KGHSH and CDR2 is LQKENI. Between the trimmed V and J ends, which lost 3 bases and 1 base, there was a span of 19 bases. The study drew all its donors from Caucasian adults living in Nashville, Tennessee. In the source study's methods: With immunoSEQ giving junction-only sequences and no quality scores, filtering differed. This table comes from immunoSEQ multiplex PCR, and its TCRdb copy is limited to in-frame clones, with some not included. V and J calls and clone size are those listed in that table; D and trimming were worked out from the DNA. The sample lists fewer than 3 million clones, just under 95% occurring once.

This receptor was taken from a man between 18 and 35 years old in good health. Some clones in this sample may be carry-over from other donors' samples. What was sequenced was naive CD4+ T cells from PBMCs. Regarding subset: CD45RA+ positively selected. The chain combines TRBV18 with TRBJ2-7, with no clear D. CDR3 nucleotides: TGTGCCAGCTCACCTTTATTATTGGGCACCAATTCCTACGAGCAGTACTTC. This translates into CASSPLLLGTNSYEQYF.